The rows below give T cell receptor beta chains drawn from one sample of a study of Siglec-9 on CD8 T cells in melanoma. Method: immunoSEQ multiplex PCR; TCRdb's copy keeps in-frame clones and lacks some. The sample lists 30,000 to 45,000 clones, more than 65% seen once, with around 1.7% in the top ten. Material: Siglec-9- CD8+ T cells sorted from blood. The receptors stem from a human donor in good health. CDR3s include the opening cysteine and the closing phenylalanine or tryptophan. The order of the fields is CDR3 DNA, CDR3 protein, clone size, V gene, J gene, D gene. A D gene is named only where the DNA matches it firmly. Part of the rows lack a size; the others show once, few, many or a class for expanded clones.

cdr3_nt: TGTGCCAGCAGTGAACTAGCGGGAGACTACGAGCAGTACTTC
cdr3_aa: CASSELAGDYEQYF
clone_size: -
v_call: TRBV28
j_call: TRBJ2-7
d_call: TRBD2

cdr3_nt: TGTGCCAGCAGTTTATCTGCCTCTGGGTACGAGCAGTACTTC
cdr3_aa: CASSLSASGYEQYF
clone_size: -
v_call: TRBV27
j_call: TRBJ2-7
d_call: -

cdr3_nt: TGCGCCAGCAGCTTGGAGGCACGACCATCCTACGAGCAGTACTTC
cdr3_aa: CASSLEARPSYEQYF
clone_size: -
v_call: TRBV5-1
j_call: TRBJ2-7
d_call: -

cdr3_nt: TGTGCCATCAGTGAGCCAGACGTGCCTTACGAGCAGTACTTC
cdr3_aa: CAISEPDVPYEQYF
clone_size: -
v_call: TRBV10-3
j_call: TRBJ2-7
d_call: -

cdr3_nt: TGCGCCAGCAGCCAAGACGCTAGCGGGGGTTACGAGCAGTACTTC
cdr3_aa: CASSQDASGGYEQYF
clone_size: -
v_call: TRBV4-1
j_call: TRBJ2-7
d_call: TRBD2

cdr3_nt: TGTGCCAGCAGTTATTTAGAGGGAGAGACCCAGTACTTC
cdr3_aa: CASSYLEGETQYF
clone_size: -
v_call: TRBV6-5
j_call: TRBJ2-5
d_call: -

cdr3_nt: TGCGCCAGCAGCCAAGAGGGCCAGGCAGATACGCAGTATTTT
cdr3_aa: CASSQEGQADTQYF
clone_size: -
v_call: TRBV4-1
j_call: TRBJ2-3
d_call: -

cdr3_nt: TGCGCCAGCAGCCAAGAGGTCGGCAGGGACTATGGCTACACCTTC
cdr3_aa: CASSQEVGRDYGYTF
clone_size: -
v_call: TRBV4-1
j_call: TRBJ1-2
d_call: -

cdr3_nt: TGTGCCAGCAGCATCCAGCGACAGGGAACTAATGAAAAACTGTTTTTT
cdr3_aa: CASSIQRQGTNEKLFF
clone_size: -
v_call: TRBV7-6
j_call: TRBJ1-4
d_call: TRBD1

cdr3_nt: TGCGCCAGCAGCTTACTAGCGGACTCCTACGAGCAGTACTTC
cdr3_aa: CASSLLADSYEQYF
clone_size: -
v_call: TRBV5-1
j_call: TRBJ2-7
d_call: TRBD2

cdr3_nt: TGTGCCAGCAGTGGGACGGTTCGTGAAAAACTGTTTTTT
cdr3_aa: CASSGTVREKLFF
clone_size: -
v_call: TRBV2
j_call: TRBJ1-4
d_call: -

cdr3_nt: TGTGCCAGCAGGACGGACAGGTCGAACACTGAAGCTTTCTTT
cdr3_aa: CASRTDRSNTEAFF
clone_size: few
v_call: TRBV6-6
j_call: TRBJ1-1
d_call: TRBD1

cdr3_nt: TGTGCCAGTAGTAGCCGGGCGGGGGTCGAGCAGTACTTC
cdr3_aa: CASSSRAGVEQYF
clone_size: -
v_call: TRBV19
j_call: TRBJ2-7
d_call: TRBD2

cdr3_nt: TGTGCCAGCGGGGGTGGTTCCCCTTACGAGCAGTACTTC
cdr3_aa: CASGGGSPYEQYF
clone_size: once
v_call: TRBV5-6
j_call: TRBJ2-7
d_call: -

cdr3_nt: TGCGCCAGCAGCTTGGGATTGCGTCCGGGGACCCAGTACTTC
cdr3_aa: CASSLGLRPGTQYF
clone_size: -
v_call: TRBV5-1
j_call: TRBJ2-5
d_call: -

cdr3_nt: TGTGCCAGCAGCCCAAGTCAAGGGGGCACTGAAGCTTTCTTT
cdr3_aa: CASSPSQGGTEAFF
clone_size: -
v_call: TRBV11-2
j_call: TRBJ1-1
d_call: -

cdr3_nt: TGTGCCAGCAGTTCGGACAGGACCCTACCCGGGGAGCTGTTTTTT
cdr3_aa: CASSSDRTLPGELFF
clone_size: -
v_call: TRBV28
j_call: TRBJ2-2
d_call: TRBD1

cdr3_nt: TGCAGCGCTTTTCCCAGTGGGGATCTGAACACTGAAGCTTTCTTT
cdr3_aa: CSAFPSGDLNTEAFF
clone_size: -
v_call: TRBV29-1
j_call: TRBJ1-1
d_call: -

cdr3_nt: TGCGCCAGCAGCTTGAGCCCGGAGATGGGCTATGGCTACACCTTC
cdr3_aa: CASSLSPEMGYGYTF
clone_size: -
v_call: TRBV5-1
j_call: TRBJ1-2
d_call: -

cdr3_nt: TGTGCCAGCAGTTACTCCCGACTAGCGGAGGCCTACGAGCAGTACTTC
cdr3_aa: CASSYSRLAEAYEQYF
clone_size: -
v_call: TRBV6-6
j_call: TRBJ2-7
d_call: TRBD2